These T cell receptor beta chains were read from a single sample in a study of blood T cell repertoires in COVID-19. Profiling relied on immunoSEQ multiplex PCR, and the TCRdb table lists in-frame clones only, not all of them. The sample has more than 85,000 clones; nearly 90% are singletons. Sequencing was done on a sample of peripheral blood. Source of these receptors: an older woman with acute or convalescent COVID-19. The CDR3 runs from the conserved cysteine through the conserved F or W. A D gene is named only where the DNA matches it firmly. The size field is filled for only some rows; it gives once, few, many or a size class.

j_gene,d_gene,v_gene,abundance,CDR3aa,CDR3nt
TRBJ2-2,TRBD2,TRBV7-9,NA,CASKKSGSDIGELFF,TGTGCCAGCAAGAAAAGCGGGAGTGACATCGGGGAGCTGTTTTTT
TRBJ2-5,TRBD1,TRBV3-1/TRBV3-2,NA,CASSHGDRVRETQYF,TGTGCCAGCAGCCATGGGGACAGGGTGCGGGAGACCCAGTACTTC
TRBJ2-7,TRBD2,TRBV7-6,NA,CASSKRLAGISYEQYF,TGTGCCAGCAGTAAAAGACTAGCGGGAATTTCCTACGAGCAGTACTTC
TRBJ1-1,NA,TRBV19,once,CASSSPGFQNTEAFF,TGTGCCAGTAGTAGCCCAGGGTTCCAGAACACTGAAGCTTTCTTT
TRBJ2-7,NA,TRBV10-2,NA,CASSVSYSAYEQYF,TGCGCCAGCAGTGTCTCGTATAGCGCCTACGAGCAGTACTTC
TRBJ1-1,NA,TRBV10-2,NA,CARQGENTEAFF,TGCGCCAGACAGGGCGAGAACACTGAAGCTTTCTTT
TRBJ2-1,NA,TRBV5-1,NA,CASSLDRNNEQFF,TGCGCCAGCAGCTTGGACAGAAACAATGAGCAGTTCTTC
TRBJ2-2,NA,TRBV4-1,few,CASSQDSAGTGELFF,TGCGCCAGCAGCCAAGATTCGGCAGGGACCGGGGAGCTGTTTTTT
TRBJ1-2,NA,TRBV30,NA,CALGSGLGYTF,TGTGCCTTAGGCAGCGGCCTTGGCTACACCTTC
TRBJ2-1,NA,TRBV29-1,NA,CSVVFGSEQFF,TGCAGCGTTGTTTTCGGTTCTGAGCAGTTCTTC
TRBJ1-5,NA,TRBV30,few,CAWSNQANQPQHF,TGTGCCTGGAGTAACCAGGCCAATCAGCCCCAGCATTTT
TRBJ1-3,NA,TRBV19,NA,CASSISGHGNTIYF,TGTGCCAGTAGTATAAGTGGGCATGGAAACACCATATATTTT
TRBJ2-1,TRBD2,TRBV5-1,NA,CASSLGDPGRARYNEQFF,TGCGCCAGCAGCTTGGGGGATCCCGGGAGGGCGAGGTACAATGAGCAGTTCTTC
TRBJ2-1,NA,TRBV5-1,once,CASSLELIQTYNEQFF,TGCGCCAGCAGCTTGGAACTTATCCAAACCTACAATGAGCAGTTCTTC
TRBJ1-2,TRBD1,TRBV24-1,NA,CATSPGQGFYGYTF,TGTGCCACCAGCCCGGGACAGGGCTTCTATGGCTACACCTTC
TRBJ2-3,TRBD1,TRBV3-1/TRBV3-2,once,CASSQATGRGTDTQYF,TGTGCCAGCAGCCAAGCGACAGGGCGGGGCACAGATACGCAGTATTTT
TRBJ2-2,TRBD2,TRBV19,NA,CASSTLAGVNTGELFF,TGTGCCAGTAGTACTCTAGCGGGAGTGAACACCGGGGAGCTGTTTTTT
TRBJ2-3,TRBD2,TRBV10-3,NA,CASKGTSGTDTQYF,TGTGCCTCCAAAGGGACTAGCGGCACAGATACGCAGTATTTT
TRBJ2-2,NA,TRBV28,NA,CASLADTGELFF,TGTGCCAGCTTGGCGGACACCGGGGAGCTGTTTTTT
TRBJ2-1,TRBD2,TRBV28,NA,CASTASGRGGYNEQFF,TGTGCCAGCACCGCTAGCGGGAGAGGCGGATACAATGAGCAGTTCTTC
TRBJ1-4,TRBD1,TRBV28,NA,CASSYPGQGAGKLFF,TGTGCCAGCAGTTACCCGGGACAGGGGGCAGGAAAACTGTTTTTT
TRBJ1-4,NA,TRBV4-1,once,CASSRGQPSGEKLFF,TGCGCCAGCAGCCGAGGACAGCCCTCTGGTGAAAAACTGTTTTTT
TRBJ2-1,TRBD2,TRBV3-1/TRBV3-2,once,CASSHSIIAGSYNEQFF,TGTGCCAGCAGCCACTCTATCATAGCGGGATCCTACAATGAGCAGTTCTTC
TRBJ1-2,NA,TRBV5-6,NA,CASSLYPEVGYTF,TGTGCCAGCAGCTTGTATCCGGAGGTCGGCTACACCTTC
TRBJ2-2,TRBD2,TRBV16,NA,CASSQPGGVMNTGELFF,TGTGCCAGCAGCCAACCGGGGGGAGTGATGAACACCGGGGAGCTGTTTTTT
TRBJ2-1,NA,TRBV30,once,CAWIQDNNNEQFF,TGTGCCTGGATACAGGATAATAACAATGAGCAGTTCTTC
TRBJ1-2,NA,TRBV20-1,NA,CSANGGYGYTF,TGCAGTGCTAATGGCGGCTATGGCTACACCTTC
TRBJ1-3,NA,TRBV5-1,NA,CASSLEYRGAGGNTIYF,TGCGCCAGCAGCTTGGAATATCGGGGAGCGGGAGGAAACACCATATATTTT
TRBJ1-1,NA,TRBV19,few,CASSTKLTGLGTEAFF,TGTGCCAGTAGTACGAAACTAACAGGGTTAGGCACTGAAGCTTTCTTT
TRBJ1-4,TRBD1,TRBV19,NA,CASSDRTGNEKLFF,TGTGCCAGTAGTGACCGGACAGGGAATGAAAAACTGTTTTTT
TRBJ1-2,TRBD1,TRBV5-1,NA,CASSPRGTGGDNYGYTF,TGCGCCAGCAGCCCACGGGGGACAGGGGGCGATAACTATGGCTACACCTTC
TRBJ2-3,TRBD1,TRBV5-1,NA,CASSLRQGADTQYF,TGCGCCAGCAGTTTGCGACAGGGCGCAGATACGCAGTATTTT
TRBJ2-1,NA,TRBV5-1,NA,CASSFGRRNEQFF,TGCGCCAGCAGCTTCGGGAGACGCAATGAGCAGTTCTTC
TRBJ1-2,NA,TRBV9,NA,CASSASGATNYGYTF,TGTGCCAGCAGCGCATCAGGGGCTACTAACTATGGCTACACCTTC
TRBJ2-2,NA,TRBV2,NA,CASRGDTGELFF,TGTGCCAGCAGAGGGGACACCGGGGAGCTGTTTTTT
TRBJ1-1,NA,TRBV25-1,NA,CARPPQRRTEAFF,TGTGCCAGACCGCCCCAAAGGAGGACTGAAGCTTTCTTT
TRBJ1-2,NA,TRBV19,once,CASSIVSNTAGYTF,TGTGCCAGTAGTATAGTCTCCAACACCGCTGGCTACACCTTC
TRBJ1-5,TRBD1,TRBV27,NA,CASSLGTAVNQPQHF,TGTGCCAGCAGTTTGGGGACAGCCGTCAATCAGCCCCAGCATTTT
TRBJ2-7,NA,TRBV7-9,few,CASSLGKGAYEQYF,TGTGCCAGCAGCTTAGGGAAAGGAGCCTACGAGCAGTACTTC
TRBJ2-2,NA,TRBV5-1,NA,CASREQVLNTGELFF,TGCGCCAGCAGAGAACAGGTTTTGAACACCGGGGAGCTGTTTTTT
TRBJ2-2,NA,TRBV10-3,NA,CAISERLVVGTGELFF,TGTGCCATCAGTGAAAGACTAGTCGTAGGCACCGGGGAGCTGTTTTTT
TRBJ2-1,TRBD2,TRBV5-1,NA,CASSRGTSGRGGRGEQFF,TGCGCCAGCAGCCGTGGGACTAGCGGGAGAGGCGGAAGGGGTGAGCAGTTCTTC
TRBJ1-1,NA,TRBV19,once,CASTGPLDRRTEAFF,TGTGCCAGTACTGGGCCCCTCGACAGACGCACTGAAGCTTTCTTT
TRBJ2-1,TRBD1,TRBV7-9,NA,CASSPGGGRGNEQFF,TGTGCCAGCAGCCCAGGTGGGGGCAGGGGGAATGAGCAGTTCTTC
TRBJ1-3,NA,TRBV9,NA,CASRGSGNTIYF,TGTGCCTCCAGGGGCTCTGGAAACACCATATATTTT
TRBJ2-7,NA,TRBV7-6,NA,CASSERLGRGEQYF,TGTGCCAGCAGCGAAAGACTAGGTAGAGGCGAGCAGTACTTC
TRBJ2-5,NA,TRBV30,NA,CAWSAQVQETQYF,TGTGCCTGGAGTGCACAGGTACAAGAGACCCAGTACTTC
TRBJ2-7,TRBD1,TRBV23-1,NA,CASSSRPGTASYEQYF,TGCGCCAGCAGTAGCCGACCGGGGACAGCCTCCTACGAGCAGTACTTC
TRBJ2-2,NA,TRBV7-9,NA,CASSSSVYTGELFF,TGTGCCAGCAGCTCCTCCGTCTACACCGGGGAGCTGTTTTTT
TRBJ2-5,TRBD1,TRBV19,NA,CASSGTEGETQYF,TGTGCCAGTAGTGGGACAGAGGGGGAGACCCAGTACTTC
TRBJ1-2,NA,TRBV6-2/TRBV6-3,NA,CASSYGGTGYGYTF,TGTGCCAGCAGTTATGGAGGCACCGGTTATGGCTACACCTTC
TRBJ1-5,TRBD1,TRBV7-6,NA,CASSLIQGGNQPQHF,TGTGCCAGCAGCTTAATTCAGGGGGGCAATCAGCCCCAGCATTTT
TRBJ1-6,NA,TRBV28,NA,CASSFSRSNSPLHF,TGTGCCAGCAGTTTCTCCAGGTCCAATTCACCCCTCCACTTT
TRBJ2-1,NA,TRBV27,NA,CASSLHPGAGVPNEQFF,TGTGCCAGCAGTCTCCACCCAGGGGCGGGAGTTCCCAATGAGCAGTTCTTC